This TCR beta chain originates from a study of blood T cell repertoires in COVID-19. Study-wide context: The United States, Italy and Spain were the sources of the acute and convalescent COVID-19 samples. From T cells, B-cell-depleted T cells, or PBMCs came the material, which was cDNA or gDNA.

The CDR3 is made up of 13 amino acids. Looked up from germline, CDR1 is KGHSH and CDR2 is LQKENI. The V end was cut by 5 bases, the J end by 7 bases, with 14 bases between. Authors' methods: Reference gene primer amplification gave nucleated cell count estimates. Only in-frame clones appear in the TCRdb table, and some are missing; sequencing was by immunoSEQ multiplex PCR. V and J calls and clone size are given by that table; D and trimming were obtained from the DNA. Among approximately 250,000 clones listed, just over 85% were seen once. V usage is TRBV18 and J usage is TRBJ2-5, with a possible D match to TRBD1 (6 bases). Sequenced: peripheral blood. The TCR comes from a man aged 25-40 years who had recovered from COVID-19. The CDR3 DNA is TGTGCCAGCTCATCGACAGGTCTCGGGACCCAGTACTTC. This encodes CASSSTGLGTQYF.